The TCR beta chain under discussion was sequenced for a study of shared clonotypes between healthy human individuals. Trimming took 6 bases from V and 3 from J; bases not matched to a gene: 6. There are 14 residues in the CDR3. CDR1 is SNHLY and CDR2 is FYNNEI in the germline V gene. Every contributor of samples was a Caucasian grown-up residing in Nashville, Tennessee. TCRdb's table, derived via immunoSEQ multiplex PCR, lists solely in-frame clones and lacks some. The table lists 450,000 to 500,000 clones, around four fifths of them singletons. The sequence came from a woman in her thirties or forties in good health. Some clones in this sample may be carry-over from other donors' samples. Sequenced: PBMCs. The chain combines TRBV2 with TRBJ2-7; 9 bases map to TRBD2. CDR3 region: CASRQTSGRYEQYF. For the CDR3, the DNA is TGTGCCAGCAGGCAGACTAGCGGACGCTACGAGCAGTACTTC.